Listed here are 30 T cell receptor beta chains from one sample, sequenced in a study of cytomegalovirus exposure and HLA in healthy donors. TCRdb's copy holds only in-frame clones and misses some; the assay was immunoSEQ multiplex PCR. There are about 160,000 clones in the sample; about 96% occur only once, and approximately 0.82% lies in the top ten. Sequenced input: PBMCs. The receptors were sampled from a woman under 30 in good health and CMV-seronegative.

The chain employs TRBV5-1 and TRBJ2-2; D might be TRBD1 (5 bases). V lost 5 bases to trimming and J lost 5 bases, with 19 bases between them. Germline assignment: CDR1 SGHRS and CDR2 YFSETQ. This CDR3 spans 16 amino acids. CDR3 bases: TGCGCCAGCAGGGCACAGGTCCTAGTTGGGACCGGGGAGCTGTTTTTT. This gives the protein CASRAQVLVGTGELFF. The full variable domain, completed using reference TRBV5-1 and TRBJ2-2, is KAGVTQTPRYLIKTRGQQVTLSCSPISGHRSVSWYQQTPGQGLQFLFEYFSETQRNKGNFPGRFSGRQFSNSRSEMNVSTLELGDSALYLCASRAQVLVGTGELFFGEGSRLTVL.

This rearrangement joins TRBV7-2 to TRBJ2-5, with TRBD2 matching over 9 bases. This CDR3 contains 18 residues. Looked up from germline, CDR1 is SGHTA and CDR2 is FQGNSA. V lost 0 bases, J lost 0 bases, and 8 bases stayed unmatched. Here the CDR3 reads CASSLAAAGGRYQETQYF. CDR3 coding DNA: TGTGCCAGCAGCTTAGCTGCAGCGGGGGGTCGGTACCAAGAGACCCAGTACTTC.

The CDR3 region has the DNA TGTGCCAGCAGCGCCCCCGGGACAGGGTTATACACTGAAGCTTTCTTT. Residues: CASSAPGTGLYTEAFF. The chain has TRBV5-6 and TRBJ1-1, with 9 bases aligning to TRBD1. Germline V gives CDR1 SGHDT, CDR2 YYEEEE. Unmatched junction bases numbered 10, after V lost 4 bases and J lost 3 bases. The CDR3 sequence is 16 residues long.

This clone was picked up a small number of times. V and J are TRBV19 and TRBJ1-6, with TRBD1 matching over 12 bases. Per the germline V gene, CDR1 is LNHDA and CDR2 is SQIVND (reference sequence). The CDR3 length is 17 residues. The junction had 7 bases not matched to a gene; V was cut back by 0 bases and J by 10 bases. CDR3 amino acids: CASSIDSGTGGRSPLHF. The DNA of the CDR3 is TGTGCCAGTAGTATAGATTCCGGGACAGGGGGCAGATCACCCCTCCACTTT.

The V and J genes are TRBV5-1 and TRBJ1-4; D is unclear. Germline CDR1 and CDR2: SGHRS and YFSETQ. CDR3 length equals 15 residues. Trimming left V 5 bases short and J 1 base short, with 12 bases between. CDR3 nucleotide sequence: TGCGCCAGCAGGGTCTCGGTGGTAACTAATGAAAAACTGTTTTTT. It specifies CASRVSVVTNEKLFF.

This chain connects TRBV7-9 to TRBJ1-1, with 8 bases that match TRBD1. The CDR3 contains 16 residues. The V gene end was trimmed by 5 bases and the J gene end by 7 bases; junction bases not matched to a gene: 15. Germline lookup yields CDR1 SEHNR and CDR2 FQNEAQ (reference sequence). This CDR3 is CASSPRLTGAADEAFF. The CDR3 bases are TGTGCCAGCAGCCCACGCCTGACAGGGGCGGCTGATGAAGCTTTCTTT.

V is TRBV27 and J is TRBJ1-6, with a weak D call TRBD1 (6 bases). The CDR3 runs 19 residues. CDR1 is MNHEY, CDR2 SMNVEV, per germline (reference sequence). V was clipped by 2 bases and J by 7 bases, with 24 bases between them. CDR3 sequence reads: CASSLSPLAGQRGNSPLHF. The CDR3, as DNA: TGTGCCAGCAGTTTAAGTCCCCTCGCGGGCCAGAGGGGGAATTCACCCCTCCACTTT.

This chain connects TRBV2 to TRBJ1-2; TRBD1 aligns across 8 bases. With 3 bases clipped from V and 3 bases from J, the junction kept 3 bases outside the gene matches. Germline V CDR1 and CDR2: SNHLY, FYNNEI. The CDR3 consists of 14 residues. The CDR3 is CASSDQGAYYGYTF. The CDR3, as DNA: TGTGCCAGCAGTGACCAGGGGGCGTACTATGGCTACACCTTC. Full variable domain (remainder filled in from reference TRBV2 and TRBJ1-2): EPEVTQTPSHQVTQMGQEVILRCVPISNHLYFYWYRQILGQKVEFLVSFYNNEISEKSEIFDDQFSVERPDGSNFTLKIRSTKLEDSAMYFCASSDQGAYYGYTFGSGTRLTVV.

V is TRBV30 and J is TRBJ2-3; TRBD1 might be the D (5 bases). V was clipped by 2 bases and J by 5 bases, with 8 bases between them. Per the germline V gene, CDR1 is GTSNPN and CDR2 is SVGIG (reference sequence). The length of the CDR3 is 12 residues. CDR3 bases: TGTGCCTGGAGTCGGCAGGGAGATACGCAGTATTTT. It translates to CAWSRQGDTQYF.

The chain recombines TRBV29-1 with TRBJ2-7, with a possible D match to TRBD1 (5 bases). The ends were cut back, 5 bases at V and 1 base at J, with 9 bases in the middle. The germline gives CDR1 SQVTM, CDR2 ANQGSEA. CDR3 length equals 12 residues. The CDR3 sequence is CSVYDRSYEQYF. The CDR3 DNA reads TGCAGCGTTTATGACAGATCCTACGAGCAGTACTTC.

The V gene is TRBV27, the J gene TRBJ2-7; the D gene is possibly TRBD1 (7 bases). Germline CDR1 MNHEY, CDR2 SMNVEV (reference sequence). CDR3 size: 15 residues. V was clipped by 3 bases and J by 4 bases, with 16 bases between them. CDR3 in amino acids: CASSFRQGGLYEQYF. In DNA, the CDR3 is TGTGCCAGCAGTTTTCGACAGGGAGGTCTTTACGAGCAGTACTTC.

The chain employs TRBV2 and TRBJ2-2; 10 bases align to TRBD1. Trimming at V came to 6 bases and at J to 3 bases, leaving 1 base not matched to a gene. The CDR3 totals 14 residues. Germline CDR1 reads SNHLY; CDR2 reads FYNNEI. In DNA, the CDR3 is TGTGCCAGCAGGGACAGGGGGGACACCGGGGAGCTGTTTTTT. As protein: CASRDRGDTGELFF.

J is TRBJ2-7 and V is TRBV2, with D possibly TRBD1 on 5 matching bases. Trimming shortened V by 4 bases and J by 3 bases, and 13 bases separated the two germline ends. The CDR3 loop spans 14 amino acids. The germline V gene encodes CDR1 SNHLY and CDR2 FYNNEI. CDR3 in DNA: TGTGCCAGCAGTGTACATGGTCAGGGCTACGAGCAGTACTTC. As protein: CASSVHGQGYEQYF. The complete variable domain, with remaining parts taken from reference TRBV2 and TRBJ2-7, reads EPEVTQTPSHQVTQMGQEVILRCVPISNHLYFYWYRQILGQKVEFLVSFYNNEISEKSEIFDDQFSVERPDGSNFTLKIRSTKLEDSAMYFCASSVHGQGYEQYFGPGTRLTVT.

The chain employs TRBV9 and TRBJ1-6; unclear D gene. The CDR3 has 17 amino acids. V lost 0 bases and J lost 6, with 16 bases in between. Germline CDR1 is SGDLS and CDR2 is YYNGEE. The CDR3 sequence is CASSVGPLLGLNSPLHF. The CDR3 DNA reads as TGTGCCAGCAGCGTAGGTCCCCTCTTGGGCCTTAATTCACCCCTCCACTTT.

V and J are TRBV2 and TRBJ2-1, with TRBD1 identical over 7 bases. Germline loops: CDR1 SNHLY, CDR2 FYNNEI. This CDR3 has 12 amino acids. V lost 7 bases, J lost 10 bases, and 7 bases stayed unmatched. DNA for the CDR3: TGTGCCAGCACTAAAGACAGGGCGGAGCAGTTCTTC. This encodes CASTKDRAEQFF.

The chain uses TRBV2 and TRBJ1-2, with a possible D match to TRBD1 (5 bases). Per the germline V gene, CDR1 is SNHLY and CDR2 is FYNNEI. V lost 4 bases to trimming and J lost 1 base, with 7 bases between them. This CDR3 has 13 amino acids. The CDR3 sequence is CASSGQINYGYTF. Here the CDR3 DNA reads TGTGCCAGCAGTGGACAGATTAACTATGGCTACACCTTC.

The chain joins TRBV6-5 to TRBJ2-5, with TRBD2 matching over 8 bases. CDR1 is MNHEY, CDR2 SVGAGI, per germline. The CDR3 has 15 residues. V shed 6 bases, J shed 0 bases, and the junction held 6 bases outside the gene matches. The CDR3 DNA reads as TGTGCCAGCAGCCTCGGGGGGGGAGACCAAGAGACCCAGTACTTC. It translates to CASSLGGGDQETQYF.

The gene calls are TRBV18 and TRBJ1-3; D possibly corresponds to TRBD1 (6 bases). Germline values: CDR1 KGHSH, CDR2 LQKENI. This CDR3 is 15 amino acids long. The V end was cut by 3 bases, the J end by 1 base, with 10 bases between. CDR3 loop: CASSPVGGSGNTIYF. In nucleotides, the CDR3 is TGTGCCAGCTCACCCGTAGGGGGATCTGGAAACACCATATATTTT.

The genes are TRBV30 and TRBJ2-1; 12 bases map to TRBD2. CDR3 length: 17 amino acids. Germline values: CDR1 GTSNPN, CDR2 SVGIG (reference sequence). V gave up 3 bases and J gave up 4 bases; unmatched junction bases: 10. The CDR3 spells CAWRRPRLAGVYNEQFF. The CDR3 coding sequence is TGTGCCTGGAGGCGTCCCCGACTAGCGGGGGTATACAATGAGCAGTTCTTC.

The chain couples TRBV5-6 to TRBJ2-1; D not resolved. CDR1 and CDR2 from the germline V gene are SGHDT and YYEEEE. V lost 2 bases to trimming and J lost 0 bases, with 18 bases between them. The CDR3 extends over 18 amino acids. In DNA form, the CDR3 reads TGTGCCAGCAGCTTCATCAAATTAAGTCCAGTCTCCTACAATGAGCAGTTCTTC. Encoded protein: CASSFIKLSPVSYNEQFF. Full variable domain (missing parts from reference TRBV5-6 and TRBJ2-1): DAGVTQSPTHLIKTRGQQVTLRCSPKSGHDTVSWYQQALGQGPQFIFQYYEEEERQRGNFPDRFSGHQFPNYSSELNVNALLLGDSALYLCASSFIKLSPVSYNEQFFGPGTRLTVL.

The chain carries TRBV5-1 and TRBJ1-1; TRBD1 might be the D (5 bases). V was shortened by 3 bases and J by 6 bases, with 12 bases between the two germline ends. The CDR3 totals 13 residues. Per the germline V gene, CDR1 is SGHRS and CDR2 is YFSETQ. Here the CDR3 DNA reads TGCGCCAGCAGCTCTACAGGACAATCTGAAGCTTTCTTT. The encoded protein is CASSSTGQSEAFF.

The CDR3 sequence: CASSSKTGTGWTGELFF. CDR3 sequence (DNA): TGTGCCAGCAGTTCCAAAACCGGGACAGGGTGGACCGGGGAGCTGTTTTTT. The J gene is TRBJ2-2, the V gene TRBV27; 9 nucleotides agree with TRBD1. The junction had 11 bases not matched to a gene; V was cut back by 4 bases and J by 5 bases. Germline CDR1 reads MNHEY; CDR2 reads SMNVEV (reference sequence). There are 17 residues in the CDR3.

This sequence joins TRBV19 and TRBJ2-3; TRBD2 matches 7 bases. CDR3 size: 17 residues. Per germline, CDR1 LNHDA and CDR2 SQIVND (reference sequence). Trimming removed 1 base from V and 4 bases from J; junction bases left unmatched: 11. The CDR3 bases are TGTGCCAGTAGTATAGGTTCGGGCGGGAGCCTCCCAGATACGCAGTATTTT. It is translated as CASSIGSGGSLPDTQYF.

The CDR3 sequence: CASSLGLAGELFF. The DNA for the CDR3 is TGTGCCAGCAGCTTAGGGCTAGCCGGGGAGCTGTTTTTT. This chain joins TRBV7-9 and TRBJ2-2; D ambiguous. The CDR3 totals 13 residues. V gave up 1 base and J gave up 6 bases, with 6 bases separating them. CDR1 is SEHNR, CDR2 FQNEAQ, per germline (reference sequence).

The chain couples TRBV18 to TRBJ2-2; TRBD2 agrees at 12 bases. This CDR3 has 15 amino acids. V shed 6 bases, J shed 10 bases, and the junction held 9 bases outside the gene matches. Germline V lookup: CDR1 KGHSH, CDR2 LQKENI. DNA for the CDR3: TGTGCCAGCTCCCTAAGGACTAGCGGGGACTCGGAGCTGTTTTTT. Amino acid sequence: CASSLRTSGDSELFF.

The chain is built from TRBV2 and TRBJ1-1; possible D gene TRBD1, 6 bases. The CDR3 is made up of 14 amino acids. The V and J ends lost 1 base and 1 base respectively, with 7 bases between them. Germline loops: CDR1 SNHLY, CDR2 FYNNEI. The CDR3 DNA is TGTGCCAGCAGTGAAGGGACAGAGAACACTGAAGCTTTCTTT. Protein sequence: CASSEGTENTEAFF.

The chain carries TRBV18 and TRBJ2-5, with 7 bases lining up with TRBD1. The germline V gene encodes CDR1 KGHSH and CDR2 LQKENI. V shed 6 bases and J 1 base; nucleotides not matched to a gene: 11. This CDR3 has 16 residues. This CDR3 reads CASSLGLRTGQETQYF. In nucleotides, the CDR3 is TGTGCCAGCTCTCTCGGTTTGCGGACAGGCCAAGAGACCCAGTACTTC.

Comments on this clone: Its ends do not fully match the called genes, so a read error is possible. V is TRBV7-7 and J is TRBJ2-3; D ambiguous. Germline V gene sequence: CDR1 SSHAT, CDR2 FNYEAQ (reference sequence). The CDR3 has 15 amino acids. CDR3 loop: CASSLAIGPTDTQYF. The CDR3 nucleotides read TGTGCTAGCAGCTTAGCAATTGGGCCCACAGATACGCAGTATTTT.

The genes are TRBV6-5 and TRBJ2-5; D ambiguous. CDR3 length: 13 amino acids. Germline-derived CDR1 and CDR2 are MNHEY and SVGAGI. V dropped 2 bases and J dropped 5 bases, with 9 bases sitting between them. The CDR3 protein is CASSYVLLETQYF. Here the CDR3 DNA reads TGTGCCAGCAGTTACGTCCTCTTGGAGACCCAGTACTTC.

The rearrangement uses TRBV7-2 and TRBJ2-5, with D perhaps TRBD2 (5 bases). The length of the CDR3 is 14 residues. CDR1 and CDR2 (germline): SGHTA, FQGNSA. V was cut by 5 bases and J by 3 bases, with 13 bases left in between. The CDR3 region is CASSPGLVEETQYF. The CDR3 DNA sequence: TGTGCCAGCAGCCCAGGACTCGTCGAAGAGACCCAGTACTTC. Combining the CDR3 with reference TRBV7-2 and TRBJ2-5 gives the whole variable domain GAGVSQSPSNKVTEKGKDVELRCDPISGHTALYWYRQSLGQGLEFLIYFQGNSAPDKSGLPSDRFSAERTGGSVSTLTIQRTQQEDSAVYLCASSPGLVEETQYFGPGTRLLVL.